Reported below is one TCR beta chain. The data are from a study of T cell responses to AZD1222 COVID-19 vaccine. The V gene end was trimmed by 0 bases and the J gene end by 6 bases; junction bases not matched to a gene: 2. CDR1 is SGHRS and CDR2 is YFSETQ in the germline V gene. CDR3 length: 14 residues. Using immunoSEQ multiplex PCR, the repertoire was profiled, and TCRdb retains in-frame clones only, with some absent. The table has 120,000 or so clones, around 90% seen once. This rearrangement joins TRBV5-1 to TRBJ1-1; TRBD1 agrees at 10 bases. The sample consisted of peripheral blood, taken on day 0 of AZD1222 vaccination. This clonotype originated in an adult in good health. The DNA of the CDR3 is TGCGCCAGCAGCTTGGAGGGGACAGGGGCTGAAGCTTTCTTT. This codes for CASSLEGTGAEAFF.